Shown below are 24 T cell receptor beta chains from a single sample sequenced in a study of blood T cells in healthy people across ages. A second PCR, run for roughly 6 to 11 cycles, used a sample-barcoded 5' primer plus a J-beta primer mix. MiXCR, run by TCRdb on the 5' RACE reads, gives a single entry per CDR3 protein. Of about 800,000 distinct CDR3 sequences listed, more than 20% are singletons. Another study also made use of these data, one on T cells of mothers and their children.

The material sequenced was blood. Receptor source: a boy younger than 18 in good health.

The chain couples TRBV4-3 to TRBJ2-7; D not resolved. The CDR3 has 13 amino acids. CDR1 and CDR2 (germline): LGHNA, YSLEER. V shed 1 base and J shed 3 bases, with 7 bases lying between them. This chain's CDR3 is CASSQGLLYEQYF. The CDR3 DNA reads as TGCGCCAGCAGCCAAGGACTTCTCTACGAGCAGTACTTC.

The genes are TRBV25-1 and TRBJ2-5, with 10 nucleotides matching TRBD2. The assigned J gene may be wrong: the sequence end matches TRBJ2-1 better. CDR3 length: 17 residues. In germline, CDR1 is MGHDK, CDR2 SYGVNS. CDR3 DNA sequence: TGTGCCAAGAGTGATATCAAAACTAGCGGGAAGTACAATGAGCAGTTCTTC. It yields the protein CAKSDIKTSGKYNEQFF.

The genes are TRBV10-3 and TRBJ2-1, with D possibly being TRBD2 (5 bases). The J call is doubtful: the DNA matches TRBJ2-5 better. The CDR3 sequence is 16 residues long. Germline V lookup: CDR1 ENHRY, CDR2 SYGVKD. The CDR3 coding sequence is TGTGCCATCAGTGAAATTGACACTTCGGGGAAAGAGACCCAGTACTTC. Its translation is CAISEIDTSGKETQYF.

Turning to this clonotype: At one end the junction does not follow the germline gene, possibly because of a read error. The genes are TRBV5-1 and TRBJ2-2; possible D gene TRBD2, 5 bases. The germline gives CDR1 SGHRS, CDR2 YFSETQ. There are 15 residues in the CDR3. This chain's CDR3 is CASSFAGPVTGELFF. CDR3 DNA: TGCGCCAGCAGCTTCGCCGGGCCAGTAACCGGGGAACTGTTTTTT.

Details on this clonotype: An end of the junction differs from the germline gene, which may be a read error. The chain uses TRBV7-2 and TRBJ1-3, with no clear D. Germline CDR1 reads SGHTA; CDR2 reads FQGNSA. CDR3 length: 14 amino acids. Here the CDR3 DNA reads TGTGCCAGCAGTCATCGGAGCTCTGGAGACACCATATATTTT. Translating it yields CASSHRSSGDTIYF.

The CDR3 DNA follows: TGTGCCAGCAGTTATCAGGGCCCAGGAAAACTGTTTTTT. This translates into CASSYQGPGKLFF. The chain links TRBV6-5 to TRBJ1-4; a weak D match, TRBD1 (5 bases). V was clipped by 3 bases and J by 10 bases, with 12 bases between them. Germline CDR1 and CDR2: MNHEY and SVGAGI. The CDR3 spans 13 residues.

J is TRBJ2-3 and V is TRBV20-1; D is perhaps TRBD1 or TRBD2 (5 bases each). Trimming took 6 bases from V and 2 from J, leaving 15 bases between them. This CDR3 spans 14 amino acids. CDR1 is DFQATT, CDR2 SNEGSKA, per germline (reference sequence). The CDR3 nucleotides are TGCAGTGCAAACGGGGCCCGTCCCACAGATACGCAGTATTTT. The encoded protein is CSANGARPTDTQYF.

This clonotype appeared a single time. The DNA of the CDR3 is TGTGCCAGCAGCTCGGGACTCCAAGTTGAGCAGTTCTTC. This encodes CASSSGLQVEQFF. This sequence joins TRBV7-3 and TRBJ2-1; D is possibly TRBD2 (6 bases). The CDR3 extends over 13 amino acids. Germline V gene data show CDR1 as SGHTA and CDR2 as FQGTGA. With 4 bases removed from V and 9 bases from J, the gap between germline ends came to 13 bases.

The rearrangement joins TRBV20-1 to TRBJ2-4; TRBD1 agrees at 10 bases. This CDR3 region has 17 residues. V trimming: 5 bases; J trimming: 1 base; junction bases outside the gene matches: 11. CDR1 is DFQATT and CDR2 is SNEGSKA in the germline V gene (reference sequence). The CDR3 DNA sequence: TGCAGTGCTCCCGGGACAGGGGTTTTTCGGGCCAAAAACATTCAGTACTTC. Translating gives CSAPGTGVFRAKNIQYF.

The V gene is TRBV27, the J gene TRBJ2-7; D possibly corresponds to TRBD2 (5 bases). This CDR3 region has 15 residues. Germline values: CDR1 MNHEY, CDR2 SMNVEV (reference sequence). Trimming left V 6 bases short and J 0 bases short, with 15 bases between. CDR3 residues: CASSAYPGSSYEQYF. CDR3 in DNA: TGTGCCAGCAGCGCCTACCCGGGGAGCTCCTACGAGCAGTACTTC.

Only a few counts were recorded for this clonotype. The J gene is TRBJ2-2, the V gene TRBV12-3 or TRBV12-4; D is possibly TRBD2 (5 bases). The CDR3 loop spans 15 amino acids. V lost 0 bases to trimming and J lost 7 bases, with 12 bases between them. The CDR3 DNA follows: TGTGCCAGCAGTTTAGCGCTCCGGGGTGGCGGGGAGCTGTTTTTT. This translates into CASSLALRGGGELFF.

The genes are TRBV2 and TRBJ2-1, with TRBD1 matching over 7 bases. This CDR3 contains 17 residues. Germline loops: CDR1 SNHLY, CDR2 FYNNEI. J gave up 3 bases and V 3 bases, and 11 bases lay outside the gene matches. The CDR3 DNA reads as TGTGCCAGCAGTGATTTGTTTGACAGGGAGTACTACAATGAGCAGTTCTTC. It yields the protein CASSDLFDREYYNEQFF.

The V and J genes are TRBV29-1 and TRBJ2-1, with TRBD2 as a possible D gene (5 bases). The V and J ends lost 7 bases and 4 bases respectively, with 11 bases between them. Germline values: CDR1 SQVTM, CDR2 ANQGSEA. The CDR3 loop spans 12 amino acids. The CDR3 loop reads CSADPGYNEQFF. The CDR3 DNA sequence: TGCAGCGCTGACCCGGGGTACAATGAGCAGTTCTTC.

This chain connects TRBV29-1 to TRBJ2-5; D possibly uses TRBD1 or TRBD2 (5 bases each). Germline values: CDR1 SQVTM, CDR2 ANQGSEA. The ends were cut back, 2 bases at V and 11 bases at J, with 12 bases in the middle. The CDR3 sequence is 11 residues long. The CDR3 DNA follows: TGCAGCGTTGAATCGGGACCAGAGCAGTACTTC. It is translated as CSVESGPEQYF.

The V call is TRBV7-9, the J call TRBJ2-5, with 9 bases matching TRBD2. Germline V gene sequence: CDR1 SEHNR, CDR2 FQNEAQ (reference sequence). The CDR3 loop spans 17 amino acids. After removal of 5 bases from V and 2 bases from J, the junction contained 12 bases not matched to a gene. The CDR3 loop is CASSALGAGGLQETQYF. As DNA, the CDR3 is TGTGCCAGCAGCGCCCTCGGTGCGGGAGGGTTGCAAGAGACCCAGTACTTC.

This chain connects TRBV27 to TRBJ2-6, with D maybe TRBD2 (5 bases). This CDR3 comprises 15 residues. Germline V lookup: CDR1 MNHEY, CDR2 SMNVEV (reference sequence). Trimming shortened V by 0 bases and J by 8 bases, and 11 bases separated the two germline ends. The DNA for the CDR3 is TGTGCCAGCAGTTTATCGTTCGGGGTGACCAACGTCCTGACTTTC. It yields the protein CASSLSFGVTNVLTF. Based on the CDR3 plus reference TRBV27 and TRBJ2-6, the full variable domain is EAQVTQNPRYLITVTGKKLTVTCSQNMNHEYMSWYRQDPGLGLRQIYYSMNVEVTDKGDVPEGYKVSRKEKRNFPLILESPSPNQTSLYFCASSLSFGVTNVLTFGAGSRLTVL.

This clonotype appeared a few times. CDR3 sequence reads: CASSVSGSSDEQYF. CDR3 coding DNA: TGTGCCAGCAGCGTTAGCGGGAGTAGCGACGAGCAGTACTTC. The chain has TRBV6-6 and TRBJ2-7; 9 positions match TRBD2. The ends lost 6 bases at V and 5 bases at J; junction bases unmatched: 8. CDR1 is MNHNY and CDR2 is SVGAGI in the germline V gene (reference sequence). CDR3 length: 14 residues.

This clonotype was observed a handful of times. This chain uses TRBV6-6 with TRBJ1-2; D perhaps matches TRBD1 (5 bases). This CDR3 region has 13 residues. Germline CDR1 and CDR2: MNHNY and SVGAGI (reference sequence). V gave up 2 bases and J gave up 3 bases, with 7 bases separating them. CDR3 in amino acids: CASSYMTDYGYTF. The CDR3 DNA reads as TGTGCCAGCAGTTACATGACAGACTATGGCTACACCTTC.

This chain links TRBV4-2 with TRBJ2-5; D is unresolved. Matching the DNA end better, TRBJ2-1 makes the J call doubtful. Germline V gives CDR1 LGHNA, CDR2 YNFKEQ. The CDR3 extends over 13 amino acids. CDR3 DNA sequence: TGTGCCAGCAGCCAAGCGAAGTTTTTTGAGCAGTTCTTC. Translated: CASSQAKFFEQFF.

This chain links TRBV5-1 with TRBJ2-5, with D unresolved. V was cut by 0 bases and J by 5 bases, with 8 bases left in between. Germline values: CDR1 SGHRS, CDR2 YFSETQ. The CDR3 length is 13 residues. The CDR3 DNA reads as TGCGCCAGCAGCTTGGTAGTGGAGGAGACCCAGTACTTC. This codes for CASSLVVEETQYF. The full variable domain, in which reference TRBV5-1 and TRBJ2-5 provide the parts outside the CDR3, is KAGVTQTPRYLIKTRGQQVTLSCSPISGHRSVSWYQQTPGQGLQFLFEYFSETQRNKGNFPGRFSGRQFSNSRSEMNVSTLELGDSALYLCASSLVVEETQYFGPGTRLLVL.

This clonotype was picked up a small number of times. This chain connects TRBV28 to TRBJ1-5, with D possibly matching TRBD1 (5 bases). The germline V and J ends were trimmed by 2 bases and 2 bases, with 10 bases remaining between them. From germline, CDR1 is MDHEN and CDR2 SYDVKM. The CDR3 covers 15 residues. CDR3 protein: CASSLQVGGNQPQHF. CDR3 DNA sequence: TGTGCCAGCAGTTTACAGGTGGGGGGCAATCAGCCCCAGCATTTT. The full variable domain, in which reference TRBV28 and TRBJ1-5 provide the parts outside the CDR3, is DVKVTQSSRYLVKRTGEKVFLECVQDMDHENMFWYRQDPGLGLRLIYFSYDVKMKEKGDIPEGYSVSREKKERFSLILESASTNQTSMYLCASSLQVGGNQPQHFGDGTRLSIL.

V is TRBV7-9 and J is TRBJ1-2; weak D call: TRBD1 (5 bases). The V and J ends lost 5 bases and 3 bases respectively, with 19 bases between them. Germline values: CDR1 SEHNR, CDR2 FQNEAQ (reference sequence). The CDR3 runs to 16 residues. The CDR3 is CASSPRDAQLYYGYTF. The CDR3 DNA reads TGTGCCAGCAGCCCGCGGGACGCCCAGCTATACTATGGCTACACCTTC. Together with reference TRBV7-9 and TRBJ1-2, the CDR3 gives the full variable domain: DTGVSQNPRHKITKRGQNVTFRCDPISEHNRLYWYRQTLGQGPEFLTYFQNEAQLEKSRLLSDRFSAERPKGSFSTLEIQRTEQGDSAMYLCASSPRDAQLYYGYTFGSGTRLTVV.

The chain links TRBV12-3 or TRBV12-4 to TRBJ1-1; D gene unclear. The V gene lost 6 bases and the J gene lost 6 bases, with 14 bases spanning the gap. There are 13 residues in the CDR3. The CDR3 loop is CASSPPWPSEAFF. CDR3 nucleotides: TGTGCCAGCAGCCCCCCCTGGCCCTCTGAAGCTTTCTTT.

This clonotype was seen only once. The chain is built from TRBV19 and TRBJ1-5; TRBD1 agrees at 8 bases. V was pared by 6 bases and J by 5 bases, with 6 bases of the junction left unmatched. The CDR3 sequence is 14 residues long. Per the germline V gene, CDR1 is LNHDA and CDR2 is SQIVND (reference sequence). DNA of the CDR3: TGTGCCAGTAGCACAGGGGGGGACTATCAGCCCCAGCATTTT. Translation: CASSTGGDYQPQHF.